This TCR beta chain was sequenced during a study of cytomegalovirus exposure and HLA in healthy donors. Deletions cut 4 bases from V and 6 bases from J, with 7 bases between. This CDR3 comprises 11 residues. Germline loops: CDR1 SGHAT, CDR2 FQNNGV. The primer mix had 60 Vbeta and 13 Jbeta primers. Generated by immunoSEQ multiplex PCR, the TCRdb table keeps only in-frame clones and is missing some. The top ten hold more than 20% of the sample, which has tens of thousands of clones, more than 70% seen once. This clone was counted only a few times. Sequences were obtained from PBMCs. The V and J genes are TRBV11-2 and TRBJ2-7, with unresolved D. The receptor's source is a man aged 45-65 years in good health and CMV-seropositive. The CDR3 nucleotides are TGTGCCAGCAGCTCGAGAGGCGAGCAGTACTTC. Amino acid sequence: CASSSRGEQYF.